The T cell receptor beta chain under discussion was sequenced for a study of T cell repertoires and HLA-DP antigens (dated by TCRdb to 2016 to 2019). About the investigation overall: Using HeLa cells transduced to present allogeneic HLA-DP, the study set up an in vitro model of CD4+ T cell alloreactivity. Compared with self, one alloantigen differed at one amino acid in the peptide-binding groove and the other differed at fewer than eleven, modelling structurally similar versus dissimilar alloantigens. On average, about 220 ng of DNA went in for sorted CD137+CD4+ samples, versus roughly 1,200 ng for pre-culture CD4+ samples. Of the three donors, two were male and one was female, with ages ranging from the 18-to-29 band to the 60-to-69 band.

The immunoSEQ multiplex PCR, with forward primers for 54 TRBV segments and reverse primers for 13 TRBJ segments, was used to amplify TCRB CDR3 regions. Pre-culture CD4+ samples were sequenced at deep resolution with a target of some 200,000 T cell genomes. Amplicons were sequenced on an Illumina HiSeq System, producing 87 bp reads covering the CDR3. The authors' pipeline ran thus. Reads were corrected for PCR and sequencing errors, and CDR3 regions were defined by alignment to IMGT reference sequences. Synthetic template pools were used to estimate the numbers of templates and unique rearrangements. Clonality was computed by subtracting Pielou's evenness from 1. The Daley-Smith estimator was used to estimate richness. Morisita's index was used to measure repertoire overlap. Clones present in cultured samples but not detected in the pre-culture repertoire of the same donor were defined as low-abundance clones. What TCRdb holds here is the immuneACCESS table cut down to in-frame rearrangements. Part of the clones is not present; checked against another copy, under half of the missing clones reflect an unresolved V gene, and the others are unexplained. V, J and clone size are those of that table, while D and trimming were read from the DNA. The sample table holds around 110,000 clones, of which nearly 95% were seen once. Approximately 0.25% of the sample belongs to the ten largest clones.

What the research found in general, with its limitations: Naive and memory CD4+ repertoires were not analysed separately. Clonality of sorted CD137+ cells was similar against both alloantigens (approximately 0.4) and much higher than in pre-culture samples (about 0.04). The study was limited by having only three donors, by relying on a non-physiological HeLa antigen-presenting system, and by using total CD4+ responder cells. Clones undetected before culture had an average cumulative frequency of 36.3% against one allele and approximately 50% against the other.

V is clipped by 3 bases and J by 9 bases, and the sequence between their germline boundaries is 12 bases long. The CDR3 goes from the cysteine to the phenylalanine over 12 residues. Only the CDR3 region is kept as DNA, spanning 36 bases read in frame from base 1. The germline V gene yields SQVTM for CDR1 and ANQGSEA for CDR2. This clone was seen just once. Its antigen is still unknown. No qualities accompany the bases; no much larger clone lies one base away. Untouched CD4+ T cells were isolated from Ficoll-separated PBMC through negative selection with magnetic beads, and an average purity of almost 98% was reached. Magnetic beads were used to isolate untouched CD4+ T cells from Ficoll-separated PBMC, giving around 98% purity with negligible CD8+ contamination. Donors were a few healthy blood donors whose buffy coats supplied peripheral blood mononuclear cells. CMV seronegative status was shared by all three donors. The DNeasy Blood & Tissue Kit was used to extract genomic DNA. Genomic DNA from sorted CD137+CD4+ cells and from pre-culture CD4+ baseline samples of each subject was subjected to TCRB sequencing.

The chain couples TRBV29-1 to TRBJ2-4; the D gene identity is not certain. The sample taken for sequencing was CD4+ T cells from PBMCs. This TCR was sampled from a woman aged 18-30 years in good health and CMV-seronegative. The CDR3 protein sequence reads: CSVESGSGIQYF. In nucleotide form, the sequence is TGCAGCGTTGAGTCGGGCTCGGGCATTCAGTACTTC.